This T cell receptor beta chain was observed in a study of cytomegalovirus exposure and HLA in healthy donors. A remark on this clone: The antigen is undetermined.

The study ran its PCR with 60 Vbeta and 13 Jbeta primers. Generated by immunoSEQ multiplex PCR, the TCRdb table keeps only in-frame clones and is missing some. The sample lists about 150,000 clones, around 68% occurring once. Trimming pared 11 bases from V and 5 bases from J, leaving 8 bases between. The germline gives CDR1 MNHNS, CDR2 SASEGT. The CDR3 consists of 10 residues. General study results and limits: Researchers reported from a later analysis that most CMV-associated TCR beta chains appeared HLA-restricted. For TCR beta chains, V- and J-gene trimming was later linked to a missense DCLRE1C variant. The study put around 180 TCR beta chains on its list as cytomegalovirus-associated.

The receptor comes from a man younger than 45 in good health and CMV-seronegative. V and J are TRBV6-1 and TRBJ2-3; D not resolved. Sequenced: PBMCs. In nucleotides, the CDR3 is TGTGCCTCTACCGGAGATACGCAGTATTTT. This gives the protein CASTGDTQYF.